The entry below describes one T cell receptor (beta chain). Its antigen remains unidentified. This record belongs to a study of CD8 T cells in ankylosing spondylitis. Study observations and caveats: Characteristic of ankylosing spondylitis blood, it appeared, was a TCR beta motif comprising about 8 highly homologous variants.

The CDR3 is 15 residues long. Trimming removed 3 bases from V and 5 bases from J; junction bases left unmatched: 7. In making TCR beta libraries, quantitative 5'-RACE with molecular barcodes was used. From the 5' RACE reads, TCRdb called clonotypes with MiXCR, one entry per CDR3 protein. The sample lists 270,000 or so distinct CDR3 sequences, under 20% seen once, with roughly a third in the top ten. V usage is TRBV12-3 or TRBV12-4 and J usage is TRBJ2-5, with 9 bases aligning to TRBD1. This sequence originates from a male donor with ankylosing spondylitis or in good health (not recorded which). The specimen sequenced was blood, either unsorted or a sorted T cell fraction (not recorded which). The CDR3 nucleotides read TGTGCCAGCAGTTTTTTCACAGGGGGCCTTGAGACCCAGTACTTC. This codes for CASSFFTGGLETQYF.